These 11 T cell receptor beta chains share one sample of origin, sequenced in a study of blood T cells in healthy people across ages (dated by TCRdb to the mid-2010s). Library preparation used 5' RACE. Instrument used: Illumina HiSeq 2500. A second roughly 7 to 11 cycle PCR used a sample-barcoded 5' primer and a J-beta primer mix. The public reads were reprocessed in TCRdb via fastp at Q25 and MiXCR, keeping in-frame beta chains. Duplicate CDR3 protein sequences are folded into a single record with the most common DNA and genes. The sample table contains hundreds of thousands of distinct CDR3 sequences; only one count was recorded for 20% to 25% of them. The ten biggest clones cover around 22% of the sample. The specimen was blood. Receptor source: a man aged 70 or older in good health.

This clonotype was counted only a few times. This rearrangement joins TRBV20-1 to TRBJ1-5; the match to TRBD1 covers 8 bases. V shed 3 bases and J 4 bases; nucleotides not matched to a gene: 8. Germline V CDR1 and CDR2: DFQATT, SNEGSKA (reference sequence). The CDR3 covers 15 residues. For the CDR3, the DNA is TGCAGTGCTAGGGGGGACAGGTACCAAAATCAGCCCCAGCATTTT. Protein product: CSARGDRYQNQPQHF.

The chain combines TRBV6-1 with TRBJ1-3; D is uncertain. CDR1 is MNHNS and CDR2 is SASEGT in the germline V gene. Between the trimmed V and J ends, which lost 7 bases and 2 bases, there was a span of 15 bases. The CDR3 is 15 residues long. The CDR3, as DNA: TGTGCCAGCACCAAAGACGGCGTCCCTGGAAACACCATATATTTT. It codes for CASTKDGVPGNTIYF.

The J gene is TRBJ2-7, the V gene TRBV6-5; TRBD1 matches 8 bases. The germline V gene encodes CDR1 MNHEY and CDR2 SVGAGI. There are 16 residues in the CDR3. The V segment lost 8 bases and the J segment 2 bases; nucleotides outside the gene matches: 14. In DNA, the CDR3 is TGTGCCAGCGGAAGCATACGACAGGGGACCACCTACGAGCAGTACGTC. Protein sequence: CASGSIRQGTTYEQYV.

This clonotype occurred a few times. The chain recombines TRBV5-1 with TRBJ2-5, with TRBD2 matching 16 bases. Germline V gene data show CDR1 as SGHRS and CDR2 as YFSETQ. Trimming at V came to 4 bases and at J to 4 bases, leaving 7 bases not matched to a gene. The CDR3 sequence is 17 residues long. Here the CDR3 reads CASSRGLAGGPGETQYF. The CDR3 region has the DNA TGCGCCAGCAGCCGGGGACTAGCGGGAGGGCCGGGAGAGACCCAGTACTTC.

This clonotype was detected a few times. The chain recombines TRBV6-1 with TRBJ1-2; D remains ambiguous. The CDR3 sequence is 14 residues long. V lost 6 bases to trimming and J lost 4 bases, with 15 bases between them. Germline V gene lookup returns CDR1 MNHNS and CDR2 SASEGT. The chain's CDR3 is CASSETGSVYGYTF. In nucleotides, the CDR3 is TGTGCCAGCAGCGAAACCGGGAGCGTCTATGGCTACACCTTC.

The CDR3 protein is CASIPGQGLNTEAFF. In DNA, the CDR3 is TGTGCCAGCATACCGGGACAGGGATTGAACACTGAAGCTTTCTTT. J is TRBJ1-1 and V is TRBV12-3 or TRBV12-4, with 9 nucleotides matching TRBD1. The CDR3 covers 15 residues. The ends lost 7 bases at V and 0 bases at J; junction bases unmatched: 6.

This clonotype was detected only a few times. The chain links TRBV3-1 to TRBJ1-1; D is possibly TRBD1 (5 bases). This CDR3 comprises 16 residues. The V end lost 4 bases, the J end lost 6 bases, and 21 bases lay between the germline ends. Germline loops: CDR1 LGHDT, CDR2 YNNKEL (reference sequence). Here the CDR3 DNA reads TGTGCCAGCAGCCTTATTACAGGAGGAAGTAGGGCTGAAGCTTTCTTT. Its translation is CASSLITGGSRAEAFF.

This clonotype came up a few times. The rearrangement joins TRBV20-1 to TRBJ1-5, with TRBD1 identical over 8 bases. The CDR3 length is 17 residues. Trimming took 3 bases from V and 0 from J; bases not matched to a gene: 10. Germline-derived CDR1 and CDR2 are DFQATT and SNEGSKA (reference sequence). DNA for the CDR3: TGCAGTGCTAGTAAGGCAGGGGGCGGGATTAGCAATCAGCCCCAGCATTTT. Protein product: CSASKAGGGISNQPQHF.

This clonotype came up a few times. The chain carries TRBV5-1 and TRBJ1-2, with unresolved D. V dropped 0 bases and J dropped 9 bases, with 9 bases sitting between them. CDR1 and CDR2 (germline): SGHRS, YFSETQ. The CDR3 runs 12 residues. CDR3 sequence: CASSLDPESYTF. In DNA form, the CDR3 reads TGCGCCAGCAGCTTGGACCCAGAGAGCTACACCTTC. The variable domain in full, completed from reference TRBV5-1 and TRBJ1-2, reads KAGVTQTPRYLIKTRGQQVTLSCSPISGHRSVSWYQQTPGQGLQFLFEYFSETQRNKGNFPGRFSGRQFSNSRSEMNVSTLELGDSALYLCASSLDPESYTFGSGTRLTVV.

This chain joins TRBV3-1 and TRBJ1-1, with 11 bases matching TRBD1. CDR3 length equals 19 residues. V trimming: 3 bases; J trimming: 1 base; junction bases outside the gene matches: 13. Germline loops: CDR1 LGHDT, CDR2 YNNKEL (reference sequence). The CDR3 loop reads CASSHSALRTGGKNTEAFF. CDR3 in DNA: TGTGCCAGCAGCCACTCGGCCTTAAGGACAGGGGGCAAGAACACTGAAGCTTTCTTT.

This clonotype came up a few times. As DNA, the CDR3 is TGTGCCAGCAGCTTGTCACTCTTCGGACTAGCGGGAGTGGGGGGAGAGACCCAGTACTTC. Translated, it gives CASSLSLFGLAGVGGETQYF. V usage is TRBV7-9 and J usage is TRBJ2-5; TRBD2 matches at 13 bases. Germline V gene sequence: CDR1 SEHNR, CDR2 FQNEAQ (reference sequence). The J segment lost 4 bases and the V segment lost 3 bases, leaving 17 bases of the junction unmatched. The CDR3 spans 20 residues.